This T cell receptor beta chain was observed in a study of T cells after yellow fever vaccination. This clonotype was observed a handful of times. Its target is unknown. V was trimmed by 0 bases and J by 3 bases, leaving 15 bases between them. The germline CDR1 and CDR2 sequences are LNHNV and YYDKDF (reference sequence). The CDR3 runs to 16 residues. A 5'RACE template-switching step, the method used to make TCR cDNA, added a universal primer site and UMIs. TCRdb reanalysed the 5' RACE reads using MiXCR and keeps one entry per CDR3 protein. The sample has under 250,000 distinct CDR3 sequences; 6.9% are singletons. Study-wide results and limits: Repertoires obtained by FACS sorting could include abundant clonotypes that entered as contaminants from the bulk population. It was a weaker secondary response, yet one that peaked faster, at day 5 versus 15. Of the clonotypes, a small share occurred in both CD4 and CD8 compartments.

V is TRBV15 and J is TRBJ2-7, with D possibly matching TRBD1 (6 bases). Sequenced material: CD4+ T cells sorted from PBMCs, taken 15 days after the yellow fever booster vaccination. This receptor was obtained from a man in his thirties or forties who received the YFV17D yellow fever vaccine. For the CDR3, the DNA is TGTGCCACCAGCAGAGATGGGGGCAAGGCGGGCTACGAGCAGTACTTC. Its protein product is CATSRDGGKAGYEQYF.